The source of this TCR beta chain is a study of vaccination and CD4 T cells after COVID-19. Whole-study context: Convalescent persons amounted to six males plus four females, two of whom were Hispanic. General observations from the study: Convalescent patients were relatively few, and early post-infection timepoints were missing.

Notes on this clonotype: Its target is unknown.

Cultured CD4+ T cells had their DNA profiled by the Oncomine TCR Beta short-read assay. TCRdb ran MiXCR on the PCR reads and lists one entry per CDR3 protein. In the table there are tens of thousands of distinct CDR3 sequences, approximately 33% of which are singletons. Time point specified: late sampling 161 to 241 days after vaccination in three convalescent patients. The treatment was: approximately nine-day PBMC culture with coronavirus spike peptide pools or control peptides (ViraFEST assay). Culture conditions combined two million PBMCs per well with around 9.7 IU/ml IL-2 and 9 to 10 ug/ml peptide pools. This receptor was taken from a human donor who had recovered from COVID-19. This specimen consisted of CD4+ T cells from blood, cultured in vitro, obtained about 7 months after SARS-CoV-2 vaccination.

DNA of the CDR3: TGTGCCATCGAAGGGACAGGGGACTATGGCTACACCTTC. It translates to CAIEGTGDYGYTF. The V gene is TRBV10-3, the J gene TRBJ1-2; 10 positions agree with TRBD1. CDR3 length: 13 amino acids. Germline loops: CDR1 ENHRY, CDR2 SYGVKD. V gave up 8 bases and J gave up 3 bases; unmatched junction bases: 3.